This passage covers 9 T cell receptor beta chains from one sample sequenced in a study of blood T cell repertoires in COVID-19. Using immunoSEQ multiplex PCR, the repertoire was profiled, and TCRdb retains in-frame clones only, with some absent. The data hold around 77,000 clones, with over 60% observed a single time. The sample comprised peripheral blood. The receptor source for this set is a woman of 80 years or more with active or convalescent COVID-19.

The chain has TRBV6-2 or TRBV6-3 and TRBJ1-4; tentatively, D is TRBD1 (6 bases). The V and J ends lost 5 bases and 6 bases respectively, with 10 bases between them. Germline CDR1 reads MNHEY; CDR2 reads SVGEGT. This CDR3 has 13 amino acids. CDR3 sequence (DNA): TGTGCCAGCAGTAATGCAGGGGATGAAAAACTGTTTTTT. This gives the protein CASSNAGDEKLFF.

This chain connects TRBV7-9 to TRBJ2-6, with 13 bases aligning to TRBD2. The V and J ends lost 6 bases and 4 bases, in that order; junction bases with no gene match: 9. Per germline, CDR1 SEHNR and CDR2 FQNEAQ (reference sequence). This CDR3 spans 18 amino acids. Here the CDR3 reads CASRSGTSGESGANVLTF. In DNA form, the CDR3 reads TGTGCCAGCAGATCAGGGACTAGCGGGGAGAGCGGGGCCAACGTCCTGACTTTC.

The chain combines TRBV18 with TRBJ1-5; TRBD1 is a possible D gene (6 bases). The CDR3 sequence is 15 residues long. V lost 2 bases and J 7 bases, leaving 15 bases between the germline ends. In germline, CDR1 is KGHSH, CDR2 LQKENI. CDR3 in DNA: TGTGCCAGCTCACCAAACGGGGGGGCCGAGCAGCCCCAGCATTTT. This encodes CASSPNGGAEQPQHF. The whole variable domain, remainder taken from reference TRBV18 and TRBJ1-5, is NAGVMQNPRHLVRRRGQEARLRCSPMKGHSHVYWYRQLPEEGLKFMVYLQKENIIDESGMPKERFSAEFPKEGPSILRIQQVVRGDSAAYFCASSPNGGAEQPQHFGDGTRLSIL.

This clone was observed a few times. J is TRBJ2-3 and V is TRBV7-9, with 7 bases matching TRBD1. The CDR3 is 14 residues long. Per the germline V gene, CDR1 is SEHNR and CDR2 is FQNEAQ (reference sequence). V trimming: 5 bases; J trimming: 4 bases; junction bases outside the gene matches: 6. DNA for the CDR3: TGTGCCAGCAGCCCAGACAGGGTCGCAGATACGCAGTATTTT. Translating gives CASSPDRVADTQYF.

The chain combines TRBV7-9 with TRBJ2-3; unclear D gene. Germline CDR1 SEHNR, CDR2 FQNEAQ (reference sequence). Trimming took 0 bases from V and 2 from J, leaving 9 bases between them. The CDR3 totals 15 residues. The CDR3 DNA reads TGTGCCAGCAGCTTAGCCCACTACTACACAGATACGCAGTATTTT. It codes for CASSLAHYYTDTQYF.

This CDR3 is CASRRDLLTDTQYF. The CDR3 nucleotides are TGTGCCAGCAGGAGGGACTTGCTCACAGATACGCAGTATTTT. This rearrangement joins TRBV6-5 to TRBJ2-3, with TRBD2 as a possible D gene (6 bases). The germline V and J ends were trimmed by 6 bases and 2 bases, with 12 bases remaining between them. CDR1 MNHEY and CDR2 SVGAGI come from the germline V gene. The CDR3 consists of 14 residues.

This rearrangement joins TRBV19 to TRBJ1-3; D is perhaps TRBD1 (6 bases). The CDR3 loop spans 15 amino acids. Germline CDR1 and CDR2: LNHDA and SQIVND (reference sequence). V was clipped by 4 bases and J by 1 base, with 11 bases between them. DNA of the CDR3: TGTGCCAGTAGTACTGTCAGGGGATCTGGAAACACCATATATTTT. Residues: CASSTVRGSGNTIYF.

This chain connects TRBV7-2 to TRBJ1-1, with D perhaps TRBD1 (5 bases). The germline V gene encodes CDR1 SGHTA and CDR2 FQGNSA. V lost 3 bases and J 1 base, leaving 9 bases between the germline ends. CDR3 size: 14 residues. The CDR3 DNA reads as TGTGCCAGCAGCTTCCAGGGCTCGAACACTGAAGCTTTCTTT. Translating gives CASSFQGSNTEAFF.

The DNA of the CDR3 is TGCAGCGTTCATGCGGGGGCCGACTTCCAAGAGACCCAGTACTTC. Its translation is CSVHAGADFQETQYF. The chain employs TRBV29-1 and TRBJ2-5; possibly TRBD2 for D (7 bases). CDR3 size: 15 residues. Trimming took off 5 bases at V and 1 base at J, with 17 bases between the two ends. Germline V gene lookup returns CDR1 SQVTM and CDR2 ANQGSEA.